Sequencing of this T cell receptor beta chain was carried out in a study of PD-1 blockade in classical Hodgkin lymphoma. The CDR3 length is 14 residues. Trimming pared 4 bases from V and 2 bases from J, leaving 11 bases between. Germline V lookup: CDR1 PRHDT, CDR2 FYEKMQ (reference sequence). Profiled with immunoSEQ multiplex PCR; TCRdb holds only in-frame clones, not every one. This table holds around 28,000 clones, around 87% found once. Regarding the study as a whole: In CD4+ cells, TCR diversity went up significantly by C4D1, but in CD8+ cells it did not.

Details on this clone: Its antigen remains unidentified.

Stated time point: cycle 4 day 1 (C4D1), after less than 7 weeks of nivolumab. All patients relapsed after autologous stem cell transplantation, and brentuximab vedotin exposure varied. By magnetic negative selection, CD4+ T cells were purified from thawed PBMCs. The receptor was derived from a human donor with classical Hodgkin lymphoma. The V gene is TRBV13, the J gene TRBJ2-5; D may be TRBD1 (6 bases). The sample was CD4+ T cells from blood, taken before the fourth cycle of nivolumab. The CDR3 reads CASSSTGLQETQYF. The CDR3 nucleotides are TGTGCCAGCAGCTCCACAGGGTTGCAAGAGACCCAGTACTTC. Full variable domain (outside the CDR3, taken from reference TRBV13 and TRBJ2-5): AAGVIQSPRHLIKEKRETATLKCYPIPRHDTVYWYQQGPGQDPQFLISFYEKMQSDKGSIPDRFSAQQFSDYHSELNMSSLELGDSALYFCASSSTGLQETQYFGPGTRLLVL.